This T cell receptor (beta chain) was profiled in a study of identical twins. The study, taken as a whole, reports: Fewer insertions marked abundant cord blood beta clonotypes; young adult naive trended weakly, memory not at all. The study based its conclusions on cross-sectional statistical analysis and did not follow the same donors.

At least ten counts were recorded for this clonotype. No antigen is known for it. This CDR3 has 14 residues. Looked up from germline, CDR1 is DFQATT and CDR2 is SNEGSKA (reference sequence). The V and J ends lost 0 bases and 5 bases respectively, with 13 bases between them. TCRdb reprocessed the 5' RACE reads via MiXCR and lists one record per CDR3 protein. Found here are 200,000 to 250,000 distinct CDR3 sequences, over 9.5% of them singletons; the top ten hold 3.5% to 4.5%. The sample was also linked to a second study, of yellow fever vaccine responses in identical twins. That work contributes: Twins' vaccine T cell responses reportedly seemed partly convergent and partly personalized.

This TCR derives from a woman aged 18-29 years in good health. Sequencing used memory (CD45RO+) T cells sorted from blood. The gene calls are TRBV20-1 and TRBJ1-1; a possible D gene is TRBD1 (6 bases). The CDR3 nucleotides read TGCAGTGCTAGAGAAGGGGGGATTGGAACTGAAGCTTTCTTT. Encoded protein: CSAREGGIGTEAFF.